This TCR beta chain originates from a study of blood T cell repertoires in COVID-19. On the study more broadly: Nucleic acid was either cDNA or gDNA, and it came from T cells, B-cell-depleted T cells, or PBMCs.

V was cut by 3 bases and J by 1 base, with 24 bases left in between. The CDR3 has 19 residues. CDR1 is LNHDA, CDR2 SQIVND, per germline (reference sequence). Using immunoSEQ multiplex PCR, the repertoire was profiled, and TCRdb retains in-frame clones only, with some absent. The repertoire holds 200,000 to 250,000 clones, with approximately 84% as singletons. The TCR comes from a woman aged 30 to 39 who had recovered from COVID-19. The genes are TRBV19 and TRBJ1-1; unclear D gene. Material for sequencing was peripheral blood. The CDR3 bases are TGTGCCAGTAGTATGAATTACCCACAAACACAGACATGGAACACTGAAGCTTTCTTT. Protein sequence: CASSMNYPQTQTWNTEAFF. The complete variable domain, with remaining parts taken from reference TRBV19 and TRBJ1-1, reads DGGITQSPKYLFRKEGQNVTLSCEQNLNHDAMYWYRQDPGQGLRLIYYSQIVNDFQKGDIAEGYSVSREKKESFPLTVTSAQKNPTAFYLCASSMNYPQTQTWNTEAFFGQGTRLTVV.